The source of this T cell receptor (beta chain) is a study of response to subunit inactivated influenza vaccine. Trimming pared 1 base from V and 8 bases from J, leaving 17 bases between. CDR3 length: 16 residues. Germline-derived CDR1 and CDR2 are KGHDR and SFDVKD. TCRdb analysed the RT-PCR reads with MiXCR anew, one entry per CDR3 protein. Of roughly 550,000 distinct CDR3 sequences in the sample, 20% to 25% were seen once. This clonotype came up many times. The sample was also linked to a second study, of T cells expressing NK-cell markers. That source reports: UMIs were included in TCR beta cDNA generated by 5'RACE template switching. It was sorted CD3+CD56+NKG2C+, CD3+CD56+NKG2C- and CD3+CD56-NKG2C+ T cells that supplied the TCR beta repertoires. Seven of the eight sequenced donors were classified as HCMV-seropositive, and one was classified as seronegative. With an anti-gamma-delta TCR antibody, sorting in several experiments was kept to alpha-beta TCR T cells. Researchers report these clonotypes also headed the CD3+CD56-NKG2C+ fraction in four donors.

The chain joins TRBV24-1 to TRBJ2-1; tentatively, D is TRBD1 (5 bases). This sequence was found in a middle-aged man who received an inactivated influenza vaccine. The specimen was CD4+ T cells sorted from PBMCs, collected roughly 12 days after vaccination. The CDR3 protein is CATSDLDSIQLDEQFF. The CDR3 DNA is TGTGCCACCAGTGATTTAGACAGCATCCAGCTCGATGAGCAGTTCTTC.